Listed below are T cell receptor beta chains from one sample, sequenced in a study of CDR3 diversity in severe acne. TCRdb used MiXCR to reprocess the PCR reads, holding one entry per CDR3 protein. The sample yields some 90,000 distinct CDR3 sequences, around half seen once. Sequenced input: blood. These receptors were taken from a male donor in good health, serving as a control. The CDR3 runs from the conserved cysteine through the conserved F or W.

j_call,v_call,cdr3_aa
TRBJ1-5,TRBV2,CASSPGQLLAGQPWHF
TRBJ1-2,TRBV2,CASSEQGARNYGYTF
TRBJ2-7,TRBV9,CASSVEASGAYEQYF
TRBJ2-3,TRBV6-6,CASGGGTDTQYF
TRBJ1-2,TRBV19,CASSIGAGGGYGYTF
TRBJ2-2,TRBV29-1,CSVDGAGAISGELFF
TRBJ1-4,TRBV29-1,CSAGDEKLFF
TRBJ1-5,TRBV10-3,CAISEAKGSDPNQPQHF
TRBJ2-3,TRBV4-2,CASSQGRINTQYF
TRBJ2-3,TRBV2,CASGNRTDTQYF
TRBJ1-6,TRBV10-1,CASSEGNSPLHF
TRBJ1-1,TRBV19,CASTARRDRSNTEAFF
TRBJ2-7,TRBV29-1,CSPGTESSYEQYF
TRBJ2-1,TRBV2,CASSEGGDEQFF
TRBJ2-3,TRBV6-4,CASSDREASTDTQYF
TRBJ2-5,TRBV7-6,CASSPGSESETQYF
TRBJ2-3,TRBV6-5,CASSYGRGRTDTQYF
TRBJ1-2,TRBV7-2,CASSPSTKPYDYTF
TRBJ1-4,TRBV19,CATRDRGRKLFF
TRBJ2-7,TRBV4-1,CASSQAGTSGTYEQYF
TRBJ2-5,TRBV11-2,CASSSDGTDQETQYF
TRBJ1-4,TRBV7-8,CASSPNWQGRHGREKLFF
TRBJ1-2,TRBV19,CASSRGTDYGYTF
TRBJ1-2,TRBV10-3,CAISTIDRGYTF
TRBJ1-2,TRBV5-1,CASSLTGVGSRNYGYTF
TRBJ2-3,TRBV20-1,CSARNLDRASTDTQYF
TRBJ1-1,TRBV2,CASRTGATEAFF
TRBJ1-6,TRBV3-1,CASSQDRGDRGVHF
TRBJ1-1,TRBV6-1,CASSPEGTGGHEAFF
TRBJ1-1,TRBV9,CASSAWTDPNTEAFF
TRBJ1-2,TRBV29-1,CSVLGAGGYAF
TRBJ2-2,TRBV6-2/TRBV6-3,CASSKGTGNANTGELFF
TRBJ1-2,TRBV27,CATKKDGYIF
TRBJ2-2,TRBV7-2,CASSSSFQLAGAGGELFF
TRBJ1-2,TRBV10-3,CAITKGEGYGYTF
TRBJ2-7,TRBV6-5,CASSYSVDGAYEQYF
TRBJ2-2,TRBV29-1,CSVWTSGGELFF
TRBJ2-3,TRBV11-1,CASSFRKFTDTQYF
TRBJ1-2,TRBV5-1,CASSLGNSAGGYTF
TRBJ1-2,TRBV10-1,CASSQDSIYGHTF
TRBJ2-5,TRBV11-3,CASSPVQETQYF
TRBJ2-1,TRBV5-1,CASSLGGTGFGNEQFF
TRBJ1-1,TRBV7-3,CASSLGGGTNQPQF
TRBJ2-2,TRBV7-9,CASSFDRWTAGELFF
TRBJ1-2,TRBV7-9,CASSRTGTSTNYGYTF
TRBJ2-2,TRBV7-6,CASRRDGNTGELFF
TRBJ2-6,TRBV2,CASGIPSGANVLTF
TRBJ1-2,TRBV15,CATNSRQGTGYTF
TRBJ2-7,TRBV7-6,CASSPGGGETYEQYF
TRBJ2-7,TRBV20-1,CSARDPLGTSSSYEQYF
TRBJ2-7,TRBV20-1,CSGDRDRGDEQYF
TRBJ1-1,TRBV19,CASSMPGGTEAFF
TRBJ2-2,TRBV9,CASKLAGGSTGELFF
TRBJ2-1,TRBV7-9,CASSSGLADYNEQFF